This TCR beta chain was identified in a study of T cell responses to AZD1222 COVID-19 vaccine. Turning to the study itself: Both about-4-week and about-12-week second-dose recipients were combined.

Clones were sequenced by immunoSEQ multiplex PCR, and TCRdb holds only the in-frame ones, with some missing. The sample carries over 140,000 clones, roughly 89% recorded once. The germline V and J ends were trimmed by 8 bases and 2 bases, with 9 bases remaining between them. This CDR3 contains 12 residues. The germline CDR1 and CDR2 sequences are MDHEN and SYDVKM. A note on this clone: Its antigen is unidentified.

Study-wide findings and caveats: Spike-wide vaccine-associated CD4 TCRs dominated at 160-218 and 743-854.

V and J are TRBV28 and TRBJ2-5; weak D call: TRBD1 (5 bases). The origin of this receptor is an adult in good health. The material was peripheral blood, obtained on day 0 of AZD1222 vaccination. This CDR3 reads CASGAAQETQYF. The CDR3 DNA sequence: TGTGCCAGCGGGGCGGCTCAAGAGACCCAGTACTTC. The full variable domain, with the rest looked up from reference TRBV28 and TRBJ2-5, is DVKVTQSSRYLVKRTGEKVFLECVQDMDHENMFWYRQDPGLGLRLIYFSYDVKMKEKGDIPEGYSVSREKKERFSLILESASTNQTSMYLCASGAAQETQYFGPGTRLLVL.